This TCR beta chain derives from a study of cytomegalovirus exposure and HLA in healthy donors. PCR used 60 Vbeta primers and 13 Jbeta primers. Profiled with immunoSEQ multiplex PCR; TCRdb holds only in-frame clones, not every one. Here the sample spans fewer than 350,000 clones, about 90% being singletons. With 3 bases clipped from V and 5 bases from J, the junction kept 5 bases outside the gene matches. This CDR3 comprises 15 residues. Germline loops: CDR1 MGHRA, CDR2 YSYEKL. This receptor was taken from a woman aged 18-30 years in good health and CMV-seronegative. V usage is TRBV4-1 and J usage is TRBJ2-3; 10 bases are a match to TRBD1. Sample: PBMCs. The CDR3 loop reads CASSHRDRGGDTQYF. The CDR3 DNA sequence: TGCGCCAGCAGCCACCGGGACAGGGGTGGAGATACGCAGTATTTT.